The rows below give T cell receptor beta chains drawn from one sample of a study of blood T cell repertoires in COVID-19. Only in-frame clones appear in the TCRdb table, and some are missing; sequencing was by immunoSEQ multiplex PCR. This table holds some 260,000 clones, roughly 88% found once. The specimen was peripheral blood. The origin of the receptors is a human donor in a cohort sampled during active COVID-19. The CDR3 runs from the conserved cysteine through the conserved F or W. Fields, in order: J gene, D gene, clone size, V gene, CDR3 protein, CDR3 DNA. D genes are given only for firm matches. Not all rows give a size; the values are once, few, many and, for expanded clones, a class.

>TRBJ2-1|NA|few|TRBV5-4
CASSLRQRTSSYNEQFF
TGTGCCAGCAGCTTGCGTCAGCGGACCAGCTCCTACAATGAGCAGTTCTTC
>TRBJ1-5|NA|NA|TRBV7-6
CASSLFTGGNQPQHF
TGTGCCAGCAGCTTATTTACCGGGGGCAATCAGCCCCAGCATTTT
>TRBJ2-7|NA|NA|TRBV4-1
CASSQEWTRRDEQYF
TGCGCCAGCAGCCAAGAGTGGACCCGGAGGGACGAGCAGTACTTC
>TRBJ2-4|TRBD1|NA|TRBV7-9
CASSFGTGWLDIQYF
TGTGCCAGCAGCTTCGGGACAGGGTGGTTAGACATTCAGTACTTC
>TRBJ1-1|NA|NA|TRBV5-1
CASSSLLGRATEAFF
TGCGCCAGCAGCTCTCTCCTCGGCAGGGCGACTGAAGCTTTCTTT
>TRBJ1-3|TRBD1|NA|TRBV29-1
CSVDETGGNTIYF
TGCAGCGTTGATGAGACAGGGGGAAACACCATATATTTT
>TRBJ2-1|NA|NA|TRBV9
CASSSLSGEQFF
TGTGCCAGCAGCTCCCTATCGGGGGAGCAGTTCTTC
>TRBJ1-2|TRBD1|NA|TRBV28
CASSNRQGAGYTF
TGTGCCAGCAGTAACAGACAGGGGGCTGGCTACACCTTC
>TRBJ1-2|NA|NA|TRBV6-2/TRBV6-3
CASSPTGKTNYGYTF
TGTGCCAGCAGTCCGACGGGGAAAACTAACTATGGCTACACCTTC
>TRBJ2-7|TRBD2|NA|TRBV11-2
CASSFTSAGLLYF
TGTGCCAGCAGCTTCACGTCAGCGGGGCTGCTGTACTTC
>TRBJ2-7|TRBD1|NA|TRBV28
CASRETGSTYEQYF
TGTGCCAGCAGAGAGACAGGGAGTACCTACGAGCAGTACTTC
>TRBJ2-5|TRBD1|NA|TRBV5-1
CASSLEQGPQETQYF
TGCGCCAGCAGCTTGGAACAGGGGCCCCAAGAGACCCAGTACTTC
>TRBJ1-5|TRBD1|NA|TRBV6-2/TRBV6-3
CASSYAIGTGEGNQPQHF
TGTGCCAGCAGTTATGCCATCGGGACAGGGGAGGGCAATCAGCCCCAGCATTTT
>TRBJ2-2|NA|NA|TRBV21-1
CASSIGDRGQYTGELFF
TGTGCCAGCAGCATAGGGGACAGGGGGCAGTACACCGGGGAGCTGTTTTTT
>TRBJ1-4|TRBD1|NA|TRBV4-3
CASSPWPRGQLNEKLFF
TGCGCCAGCAGCCCCTGGCCGAGGGGACAGCTTAATGAAAAACTGTTTTTT
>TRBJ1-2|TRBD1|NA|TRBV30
CAWRIDRVNYGYTF
TGTGCCTGGAGGATAGACAGGGTAAACTATGGCTACACCTTC
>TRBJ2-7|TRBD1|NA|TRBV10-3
CATGTGGKVEQYF
TGTGCCACGGGGACAGGGGGTAAGGTCGAGCAGTACTTC
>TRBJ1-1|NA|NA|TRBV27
CASSFRGNTEAFF
TGTGCCAGCAGTTTCCGGGGGAACACTGAAGCTTTCTTT
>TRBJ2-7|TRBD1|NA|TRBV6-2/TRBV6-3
CASSFYRGSYEQYF
TGTGCCAGCAGTTTCTACAGGGGGAGCTACGAGCAGTACTTC
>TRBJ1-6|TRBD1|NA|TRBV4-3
CASSQDHGREGQINSPLHF
TGCGCCAGCAGCCAAGATCATGGCAGAGAGGGACAGATCAATTCACCCCTCCACTTT
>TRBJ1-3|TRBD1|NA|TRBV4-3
CASSATGSGRNTIYF
TGCGCCAGCAGCGCGACAGGGAGCGGAAGAAACACCATATATTTT
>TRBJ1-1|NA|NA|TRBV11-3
CASSFNGEAFF
TGTGCCAGCAGCTTTAACGGTGAAGCTTTCTTT
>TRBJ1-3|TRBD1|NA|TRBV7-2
CASSSGTGQSSGNTIYF
TGTGCCAGCAGCTCTGGGACAGGCCAGAGCTCTGGAAACACCATATATTTT
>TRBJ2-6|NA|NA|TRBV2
CASSSLVRSSGANVLTF
TGTGCCAGCAGCTCACTAGTGAGAAGCTCTGGGGCCAACGTCCTGACTTTC
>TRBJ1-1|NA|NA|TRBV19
CASSSPRTGLANTEAFF
TGTGCCAGTAGTAGCCCCAGAACAGGGTTGGCGAACACTGAAGCTTTCTTT
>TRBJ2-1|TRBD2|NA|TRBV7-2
CASSTLAGGSIYNEQFF
TGTGCCAGCAGCACCCTAGCGGGGGGCTCCATCTACAATGAGCAGTTCTTC
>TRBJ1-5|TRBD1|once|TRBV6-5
CASRAPGQLNQPQHF
TGTGCCAGCAGAGCTCCGGGACAGCTCAATCAGCCCCAGCATTTT
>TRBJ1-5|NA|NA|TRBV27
CASSFLAGPNQPQHF
TGTGCCAGCAGTTTTCTGGCAGGCCCCAATCAGCCCCAGCATTTT
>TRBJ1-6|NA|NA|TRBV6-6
CASRPQGANNSPLHF
TGTGCCAGCAGGCCACAAGGGGCTAATAATTCACCCCTCCACTTT
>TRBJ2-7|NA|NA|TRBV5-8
CASSRPGADVNEQYF
TGTGCCAGCAGCCGTCCGGGAGCGGATGTCAACGAGCAGTACTTC
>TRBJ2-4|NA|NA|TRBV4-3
CASSQVLGFGKVGGAAPIQYF
TGCGCCAGCAGCCAAGTGTTGGGGTTTGGAAAGGTAGGGGGGGCGGCCCCCATTCAGTACTTC
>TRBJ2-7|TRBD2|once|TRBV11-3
CASSSGLAGGPREQYF
TGTGCCAGCAGCTCGGGACTAGCGGGGGGCCCCCGCGAGCAGTACTTC
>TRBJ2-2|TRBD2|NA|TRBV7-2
CASRPGLAMNTGELFF
TGTGCCAGCAGACCGGGACTAGCGATGAACACCGGGGAGCTGTTTTTT
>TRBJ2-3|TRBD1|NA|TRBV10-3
CAISDRTGSTDTQYF
TGTGCCATCAGTGATCGGACAGGTAGCACAGATACGCAGTATTTT
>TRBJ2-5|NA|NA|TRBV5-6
CASSLFSRGEQETQYF
TGTGCCAGCAGCTTGTTTTCCAGGGGGGAACAAGAGACCCAGTACTTC
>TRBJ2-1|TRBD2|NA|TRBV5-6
CASSFGRLAEIF
TGTGCCAGCAGCTTTGGGCGGCTAGCGGAGATCTTC
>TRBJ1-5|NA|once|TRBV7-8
CASSLVGDSNQPQHF
TGTGCCAGCAGCTTAGTGGGAGATAGCAATCAGCCCCAGCATTTT
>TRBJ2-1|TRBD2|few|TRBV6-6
CASSYLGEAGNNEQFF
TGTGCCAGCAGTTACCTAGGGGAAGCGGGGAACAATGAGCAGTTCTTC
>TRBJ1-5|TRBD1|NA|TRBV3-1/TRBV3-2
CASSLTGTASNQPQHF
TGTGCCAGCAGCCTGACCGGGACAGCTAGCAATCAGCCCCAGCATTTT
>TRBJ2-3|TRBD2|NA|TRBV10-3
CAISDSGGTDTQYF
TGTGCCATCAGTGATAGCGGGGGCACAGATACGCAGTATTTT
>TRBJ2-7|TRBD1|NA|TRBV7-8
CASSTGAGQGNYEQYF
TGTGCCAGCAGCACAGGAGCGGGACAGGGGAACTACGAGCAGTACTTC
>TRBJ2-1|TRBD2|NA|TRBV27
CASSFPYLAGAYNEQFF
TGTGCCAGCAGTTTCCCCTATTTAGCGGGAGCATACAATGAGCAGTTCTTC
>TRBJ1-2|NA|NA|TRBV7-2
CASSFPQGNGYTF
TGTGCCAGCAGCTTCCCACAGGGAAATGGCTACACCTTC
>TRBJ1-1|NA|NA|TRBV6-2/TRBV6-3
CASSLLLLSPTGQNTEAFF
TGTGCCAGCAGTTTATTACTATTATCACCGACAGGTCAGAACACTGAAGCTTTCTTT
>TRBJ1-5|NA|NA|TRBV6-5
CASFDRVYNQPQHF
TGTGCCAGCTTCGACCGGGTCTATAATCAGCCTCAGCATTTT
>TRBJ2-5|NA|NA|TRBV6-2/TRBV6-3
CASSPYRSQETQYF
TGTGCCAGCAGTCCGTACAGGAGCCAAGAGACCCAGTACTTC
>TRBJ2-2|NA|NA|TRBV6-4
CASSVELTGELFF
TGTGCCAGCAGTGTCGAGCTTACCGGGGAGCTGTTTTTT
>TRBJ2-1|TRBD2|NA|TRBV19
CASRSPGGYNEQFF
TGTGCCAGTAGGTCCCCGGGAGGCTACAATGAGCAGTTCTTC
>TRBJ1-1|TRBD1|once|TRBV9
CASSVLRDSLMNTEAFF
TGTGCCAGCAGCGTTCTCCGGGACAGCCTCATGAACACTGAAGCTTTCTTT
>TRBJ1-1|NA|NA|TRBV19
CASSMDGETEAFF
TGTGCCAGTAGTATGGACGGGGAGACTGAAGCTTTCTTT
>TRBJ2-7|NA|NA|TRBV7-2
CASTYGGAGEQYF
TGTGCCAGCACCTATGGTGGGGCGGGGGAGCAGTACTTC
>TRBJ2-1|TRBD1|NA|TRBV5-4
CASSPAPGQGTDEQFF
TGTGCCAGCAGCCCGGCGCCGGGACAGGGGACAGATGAGCAGTTCTTC
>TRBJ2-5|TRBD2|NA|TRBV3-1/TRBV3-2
CASSQGPGLASETQYF
TGTGCCAGCAGCCAGGGCCCGGGACTAGCAAGTGAGACCCAGTACTTC
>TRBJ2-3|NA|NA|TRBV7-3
CASSLRGLATDTQYF
TGTGCCAGCAGCTTAAGAGGCCTAGCGACAGATACGCAGTATTTT
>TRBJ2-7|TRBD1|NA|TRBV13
CASSLVGQGPHEQYF
TGTGCCAGCAGCTTAGTGGGACAGGGTCCCCACGAGCAGTACTTC
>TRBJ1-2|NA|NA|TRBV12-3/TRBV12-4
CASSLPGAYGYTF
TGTGCCAGCAGTTTACCAGGGGCCTATGGCTACACCTTC
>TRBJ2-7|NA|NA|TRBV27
CASSPRGGEQYF
TGTGCCAGCAGCCCGAGGGGGGGAGAGCAGTACTTC